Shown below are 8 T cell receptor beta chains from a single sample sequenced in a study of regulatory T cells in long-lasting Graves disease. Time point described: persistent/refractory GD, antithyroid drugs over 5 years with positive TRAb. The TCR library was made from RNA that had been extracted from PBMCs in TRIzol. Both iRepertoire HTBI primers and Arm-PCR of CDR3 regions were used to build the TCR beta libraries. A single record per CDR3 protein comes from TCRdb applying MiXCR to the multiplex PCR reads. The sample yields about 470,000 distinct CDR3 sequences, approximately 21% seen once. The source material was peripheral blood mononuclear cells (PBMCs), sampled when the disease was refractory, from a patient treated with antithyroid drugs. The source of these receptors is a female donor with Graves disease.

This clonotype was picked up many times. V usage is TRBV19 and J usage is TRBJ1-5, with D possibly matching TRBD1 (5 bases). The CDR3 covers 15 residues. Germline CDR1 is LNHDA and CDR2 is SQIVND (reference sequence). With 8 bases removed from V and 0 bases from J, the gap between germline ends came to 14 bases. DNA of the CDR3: TGTGCCAGTGCGCGGGGGGATTATAGCAATCAGCCCCAGCATTTT. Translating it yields CASARGDYSNQPQHF.

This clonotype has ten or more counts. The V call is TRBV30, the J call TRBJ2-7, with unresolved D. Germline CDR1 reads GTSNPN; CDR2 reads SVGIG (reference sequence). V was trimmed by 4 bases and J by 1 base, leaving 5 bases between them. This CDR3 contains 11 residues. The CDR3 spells CAWKRSYEQYF. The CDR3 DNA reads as TGTGCCTGGAAAAGGTCCTACGAGCAGTACTTC. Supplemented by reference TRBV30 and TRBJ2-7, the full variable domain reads SQTIHQWPATLVQPVGSPLSLECTVEGTSNPNLYWYRQAAGRGLQLLFYSVGIGQISSEVPQNLSASRPQDRQFILSSKKLLLSDSGFYLCAWKRSYEQYFGPGTRLTVT.

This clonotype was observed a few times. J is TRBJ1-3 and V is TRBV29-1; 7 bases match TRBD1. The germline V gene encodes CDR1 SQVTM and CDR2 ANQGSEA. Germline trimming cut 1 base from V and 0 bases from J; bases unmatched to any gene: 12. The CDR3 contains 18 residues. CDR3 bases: TGCAGCGTTGAAGGGGACAGCAACCGAAATCGCTCTGGAAACACCATATATTTT. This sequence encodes CSVEGDSNRNRSGNTIYF.

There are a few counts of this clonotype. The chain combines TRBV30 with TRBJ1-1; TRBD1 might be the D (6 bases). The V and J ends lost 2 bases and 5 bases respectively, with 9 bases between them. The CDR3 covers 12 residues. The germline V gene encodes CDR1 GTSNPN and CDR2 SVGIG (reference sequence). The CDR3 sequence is CAWSTQGTEAFF. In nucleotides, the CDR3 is TGTGCCTGGAGTACGCAGGGGACTGAAGCTTTCTTT. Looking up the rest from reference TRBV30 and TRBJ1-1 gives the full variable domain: SQTIHQWPATLVQPVGSPLSLECTVEGTSNPNLYWYRQAAGRGLQLLFYSVGIGQISSEVPQNLSASRPQDRQFILSSKKLLLSDSGFYLCAWSTQGTEAFFGQGTRLTVV.

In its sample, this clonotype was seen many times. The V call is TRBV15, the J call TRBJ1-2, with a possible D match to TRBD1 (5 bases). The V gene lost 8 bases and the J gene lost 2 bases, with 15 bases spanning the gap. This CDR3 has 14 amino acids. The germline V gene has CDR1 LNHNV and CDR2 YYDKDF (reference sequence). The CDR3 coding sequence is TGTGCCACCTTCGGGCGGGACTCGAACTATGGCTACACCTTC. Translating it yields CATFGRDSNYGYTF.

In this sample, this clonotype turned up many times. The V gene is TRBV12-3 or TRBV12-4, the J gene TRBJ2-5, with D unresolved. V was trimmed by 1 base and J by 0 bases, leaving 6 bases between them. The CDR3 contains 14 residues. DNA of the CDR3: TGTGCCAGCAGTTTAGACCGGGACCAAGAGACCCAGTACTTC. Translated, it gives CASSLDRDQETQYF.

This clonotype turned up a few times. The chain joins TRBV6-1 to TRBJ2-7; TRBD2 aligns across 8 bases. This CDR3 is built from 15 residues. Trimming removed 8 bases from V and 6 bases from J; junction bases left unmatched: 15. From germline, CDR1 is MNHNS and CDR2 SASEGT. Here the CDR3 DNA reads TGTGCCAGCGGCTATCCCCCGGGACTAGGAAGCGAGCAGTACTTC. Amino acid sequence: CASGYPPGLGSEQYF.

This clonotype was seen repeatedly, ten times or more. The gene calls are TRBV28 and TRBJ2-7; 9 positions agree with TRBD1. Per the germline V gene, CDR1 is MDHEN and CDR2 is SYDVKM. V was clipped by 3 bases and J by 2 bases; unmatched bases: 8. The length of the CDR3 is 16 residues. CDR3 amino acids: CASSFLTGGQAYEQYF. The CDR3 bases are TGTGCCAGCAGTTTCCTCACAGGGGGCCAAGCCTACGAGCAGTACTTC.